This TCR beta chain was sequenced in a study of T cells in Graves' hyperthyroidism and ophthalmopathy. General study findings and limits: Model-based prediction identified ophthalmopathy a median roughly six months prior to its onset.

As to this clonotype: The antigen is undetermined.

Amplification of TCR beta CDR3 regions was performed using RNA transcripts as template. HTBI primers were employed in a first-round RT-PCR of the TCR CDR3. TCRdb itself ran the multiplex PCR reads through MiXCR, one entry per CDR3 protein. The table lists around 760,000 distinct CDR3 sequences, approximately 36% of them singletons, with less than 35% in the top ten. Trimming took 5 bases from V and 10 from J, leaving 14 bases between them. The CDR3 is 13 amino acids. Germline CDR1 reads SNHLY; CDR2 reads FYNNEI. Sequenced: blood. The rearrangement uses TRBV2 and TRBJ1-4; D remains unclear. This TCR derives from a woman between 40 and 50 years old with Graves' hyperthyroidism. The chain's CDR3 is CASSFGTGGKLFF. In DNA, the CDR3 is TGTGCCAGCAGTTTCGGTACCGGCGGAAAACTGTTTTTT.